This entry lists 9 T cell receptor beta chains sequenced from one sample in a study of blood T cell repertoires in COVID-19 (dated by TCRdb to about 2020). Libraries were made using the immunoSEQ multiplex PCR assay. In its TCRdb copy, this immuneACCESS table keeps in-frame sequences only and misses some clones. Where compared with another copy, unresolved V genes explain less than half of these, and the others have no known cause. In all, the sample holds roughly 200,000 clones, and approximately 86% of those were seen once. The ten largest clones add up to approximately 2.9% of the sample. The specimen sequenced was peripheral blood. The receptors come from a woman aged 25 to 39 with active or convalescent COVID-19.

The chain couples TRBV11-3 to TRBJ1-4; maybe TRBD1 (5 bases). The CDR3 length is 15 residues. V gave up 5 bases and J gave up 7 bases, with 17 bases separating them. Germline V gene lookup returns CDR1 SGHNT and CDR2 YENEEA. CDR3 protein: CASSPTSGSGEKLFF. The CDR3 bases are TGTGCCAGCAGCCCGACCTCAGGGTCAGGTGAAAAACTGTTTTTT.

This clone was observed once. The chain recombines TRBV20-1 with TRBJ2-5; TRBD2 matches at 10 bases. The germline CDR1 and CDR2 sequences are DFQATT and SNEGSKA (reference sequence). The CDR3 extends over 11 amino acids. The CDR3 nucleotides read TGCAGGTTAGCGGGAGGAGAGACCCAGTACTTC. The encoded protein is CRLAGGETQYF.

V and J are TRBV5-1 and TRBJ2-5, with a possible D match to TRBD2 (6 bases). The germline gives CDR1 SGHRS, CDR2 YFSETQ. Between the trimmed V and J ends, which lost 4 bases and 2 bases, there was a span of 12 bases. This CDR3 has 14 amino acids. The CDR3 bases are TGCGCCAGCAGCGGGCTGACTAGACAAGAGACCCAGTACTTC. It is translated as CASSGLTRQETQYF.

The V and J genes are TRBV7-2 and TRBJ2-5; TRBD1 agrees at 7 bases. There are 14 residues in the CDR3. The V segment lost 0 bases and the J segment 4 bases; nucleotides outside the gene matches: 2. CDR1 is SGHTA and CDR2 is FQGNSA in the germline V gene. The CDR3 DNA sequence: TGTGCCAGCAGCTTAGCGGACAGGCCAGAGACCCAGTACTTC. Its protein product is CASSLADRPETQYF.

The chain carries TRBV7-9 and TRBJ1-2; tentatively, D is TRBD1 (5 bases). Germline V CDR1 and CDR2: SEHNR, FQNEAQ (reference sequence). This CDR3 contains 14 residues. Trimming stripped 5 bases from V and 0 bases from J, with 10 bases between. CDR3 residues: CASSLETANYGYTF. In DNA, the CDR3 is TGTGCCAGCAGCCTCGAGACAGCTAACTATGGCTACACCTTC.

The chain combines TRBV7-9 with TRBJ2-5, with a tentative D call TRBD1 (5 bases). Germline V lookup: CDR1 SEHNR, CDR2 FQNEAQ (reference sequence). V was trimmed by 3 bases and J by 1 base, leaving 6 bases between them. The CDR3 totals 13 residues. The CDR3 DNA sequence: TGTGCCAGCAGCTTTAGGGGCCAAGAGACCCAGTACTTC. Translation gives CASSFRGQETQYF.

This chain uses TRBV5-4 with TRBJ2-3; 16 positions agree with TRBD2. This CDR3 is 16 amino acids long. V shed 3 bases and J 6 bases; nucleotides not matched to a gene: 4. Per germline, CDR1 SGHNT and CDR2 YYREEE (reference sequence). The CDR3 loop is CASSSGLAGGVDTQYF. Written as DNA, the CDR3 is TGTGCCAGCAGCTCGGGACTAGCGGGGGGGGTGGATACGCAGTATTTT.

The CDR3 DNA reads TGTGCCAGCAGCTTACCCATGGGACGCGGAGGGTCACCCCTCCACTTT. Translated, it gives CASSLPMGRGGSPLHF. The chain joins TRBV7-2 to TRBJ1-6, with D possibly TRBD1 on 5 matching bases. CDR1 is SGHTA and CDR2 is FQGNSA in the germline V gene. This CDR3 comprises 16 residues. Trimming cost V 2 bases and J 10 bases, with 18 bases left between them.

Comments on this clone: The same CDR3 also results from other DNA sequences found in this sample. The V gene is TRBV18, the J gene TRBJ2-1; 10 nucleotides agree with TRBD2. The CDR3 length is 15 residues. Looked up from germline, CDR1 is KGHSH and CDR2 is LQKENI. V dropped 2 bases and J dropped 6; count of bases not matched to a gene: 4. Here the CDR3 reads CASSPGAGGRNEQFF. In DNA, the CDR3 is TGTGCCAGCTCACCAGGAGCGGGAGGGCGCAATGAGCAGTTCTTC.